This TCR beta chain was found in a study of shared clonotypes between healthy human individuals. Study-level background: Donors had three CD4 naive, three CD4 memory, two CD8 naive and one CD8 memory plate apiece. The study, taken as a whole, reports: Several donors held about 4.6% of naive CD4 clonotypes in common.

Per the original data handling: Sequence data from immunoSEQ were junction-only and lacked quality scores; consequently, filtering differed. The assay was immunoSEQ multiplex PCR, and TCRdb's table has in-frame clones only and misses some. Clone size and the V and J calls come from that table; the DNA yielded D and trimming. This table holds around 1.6 million clones, about 98% found once. About this clone: Its antigen is still unknown.

Every donor was a Caucasian adult from Nashville, Tennessee. Between the trimmed V and J ends, which lost 4 bases and 4 bases, there was a span of 8 bases. Looked up from germline, CDR1 is SGDLS and CDR2 is YYNGEE. The CDR3 contains 12 residues. The sample consisted of naive CD4+ T cells sorted from blood. Subset noted: CD45RA+ positively selected. The chain employs TRBV9 and TRBJ1-1; the D gene is possibly TRBD1 (5 bases). The sequence derives from a man aged 25-45 years in good health. For the CDR3, the DNA is TGTGCCAGCAGCCGGGGGGGCACTGAAGCTTTCTTT. Translating gives CASSRGGTEAFF.